These 26 T cell receptor beta chains were sequenced from one sample in a study of T-cell reconstitution after alpha-beta-depleted transplantation in children. The library targeted TCRbeta and was prepared with unique molecular identifiers. Via MiXCR, TCRdb re-called the PCR reads, giving one row per CDR3 protein. The sample has tens of thousands of distinct CDR3 sequences; over 4.5% are singletons. The sequencing used PBMCs, mostly from graft donor cells, collected 60 days after TCRalphabeta/CD19-depleted stem cell transplant. These TCRs come from a female patient under 10 years old who had a stem cell transplant for aplastic anemia, so the T cells may come from the graft donor.

V usage is TRBV20-1 and J usage is TRBJ2-1; TRBD2 matches at 14 bases. Germline V gene data show CDR1 as DFQATT and CDR2 as SNEGSKA (reference sequence). Trimming cost V 2 bases and J 2 bases; bases outside gene matches: 8. This CDR3 contains 18 residues. The CDR3 loop reads CSARPGLAGGGTYNEQFF. CDR3 in DNA: TGCAGTGCTAGACCCGGACTAGCGGGAGGCGGCACCTACAATGAGCAGTTCTTC.

This chain uses TRBV28 with TRBJ2-3; the D is unclear. The CDR3 runs to 15 residues. V lost 2 bases and J 0 bases, leaving 9 bases between the germline ends. CDR1 MDHEN and CDR2 SYDVKM come from the germline V gene. For the CDR3, the DNA is TGTGCCAGCAGTTTAACTCCCTCTAGCACAGATACGCAGTATTTT. The encoded protein is CASSLTPSSTDTQYF.

This clonotype has ten or more counts. The chain recombines TRBV7-9 with TRBJ2-7; possible D gene TRBD2, 5 bases. Between the trimmed V and J ends, which lost 5 bases and 1 base, there was a span of 18 bases. The CDR3 length is 16 residues. In germline, CDR1 is SEHNR, CDR2 FQNEAQ (reference sequence). CDR3 loop: CASSPPTTNPSYEQYF. The CDR3 DNA sequence: TGTGCCAGCAGCCCCCCAACGACTAATCCATCCTACGAGCAGTACTTC. Using reference TRBV7-9 and TRBJ2-7 for the parts outside the CDR3, the full variable domain is DTGVSQNPRHKITKRGQNVTFRCDPISEHNRLYWYRQTLGQGPEFLTYFQNEAQLEKSRLLSDRFSAERPKGSFSTLEIQRTEQGDSAMYLCASSPPTTNPSYEQYFGPGTRLTVT.

This clonotype occurred many times. V and J are TRBV30 and TRBJ2-2, with no clear D. CDR1 is GTSNPN and CDR2 is SVGIG in the germline V gene (reference sequence). The CDR3 loop spans 12 amino acids. V gave up 1 base and J gave up 1 base, with 1 base separating them. CDR3 in DNA: TGTGCCTGGAGTGGGAACACCGGGGAGCTGTTTTTT. Protein product: CAWSGNTGELFF. Drawing the rest from reference TRBV30 and TRBJ2-2, the complete variable domain is SQTIHQWPATLVQPVGSPLSLECTVEGTSNPNLYWYRQAAGRGLQLLFYSVGIGQISSEVPQNLSASRPQDRQFILSSKKLLLSDSGFYLCAWSGNTGELFFGEGSRLTVL.

This clonotype was seen at least ten times. The gene calls are TRBV28 and TRBJ1-6, with a possible D match to TRBD1 (6 bases). Trimming took 5 bases from V and 10 from J, leaving 12 bases between them. The CDR3 length is 13 residues. Germline CDR1 reads MDHEN; CDR2 reads SYDVKM. The CDR3 nucleotides read TGTGCCAGCAGTGCGGCGGGGGGCTCACCCCTCCACTTT. It codes for CASSAAGGSPLHF.

This clonotype was observed a handful of times. The rearrangement joins TRBV12-3 or TRBV12-4 to TRBJ2-3; the D gene is possibly TRBD2 (5 bases). Deletions cut 8 bases from V and 4 bases from J, with 10 bases between. The CDR3 length is 12 residues. The CDR3 spells CASAGSADTQYF. The CDR3 nucleotides are TGTGCCAGCGCGGGCTCGGCAGATACGCAGTATTTT.

This clonotype was counted ten times or more. The chain is built from TRBV12-3 or TRBV12-4 and TRBJ2-2, with TRBD2 as a possible D gene (5 bases). V was cut by 3 bases and J by 3 bases, with 5 bases left in between. CDR3 length: 13 residues. The DNA of the CDR3 is TGTGCCAGCAGTTTGAGGGACACCGGGGAGCTGTTTTTT. The encoded protein is CASSLRDTGELFF.

This clonotype was counted many times. The rearrangement links TRBV4-3 to TRBJ1-1, with D unclear. CDR3 size: 13 residues. CDR1 is LGHNA, CDR2 YSLEER, per germline. Deletions cut 4 bases from V and 3 bases from J, with 9 bases between. CDR3 sequence: CASSPREDTEAFF. The CDR3 nucleotides are TGCGCCAGCAGCCCAAGAGAGGACACTGAAGCTTTCTTT.

This clonotype appeared many times. The chain uses TRBV3-1 and TRBJ2-2, with no clear D. V was clipped by 1 base and J by 13 bases, with 10 bases between them. This CDR3 comprises 12 residues. CDR1 and CDR2 (germline): LGHDT, YNNKEL (reference sequence). The CDR3 DNA sequence: TGTGCCAGCAGCCAAGGAAGGATCGGGCTGTTTTTT. Its translation: CASSQGRIGLFF.

The rearrangement links TRBV11-2 to TRBJ2-1; 13 nucleotides agree with TRBD2. The CDR3 spans 17 residues. Germline-derived CDR1 and CDR2 are SGHAT and FQNNGV. The trim removed 3 bases at V and 9 bases at J, leaving 11 bases unmatched. For the CDR3, the DNA is TGTGCCAGCAGCTTGGAGGGACTAGCGGGGACCTGGGTTGAGCAGTTCTTC. Translating gives CASSLEGLAGTWVEQFF.

A word on this clonotype: This may come from a read error, since a much larger clone is one base off. The chain carries TRBV4-2 and TRBJ2-7, with D hard to call. Germline CDR1 reads LGHNA; CDR2 reads YNFKEQ. This CDR3 contains 13 residues. The CDR3 reads CASGQVGPYEQYF. DNA for the CDR3: TGTGCCAGCGGCCAAGTGGGCCCCTACGAGCAGTACTTC.

This clonotype was seen ten or more times. The chain uses TRBV28 and TRBJ2-1; TRBD2 agrees at 12 bases. V was clipped by 3 bases and J by 5 bases; unmatched bases: 11. Per germline, CDR1 MDHEN and CDR2 SYDVKM. The CDR3 runs 18 residues. CDR3 region: CASSLTSGGVRKHNEQFF. The CDR3 bases are TGTGCCAGCAGTTTGACTAGCGGGGGAGTACGAAAACACAATGAGCAGTTCTTC.

Turning to this clonotype: Just one base apart from a much larger clone, this may be a read error. The chain employs TRBV20-1 and TRBJ2-4, with 7 bases identical to TRBD1. The CDR3 runs to 13 residues. Germline lookup yields CDR1 DFQATT and CDR2 SNEGSKA (reference sequence). DNA of the CDR3: TGCAGTGCTTTGACAGGGTTTCAAAACACTCAGTACTTC. Protein sequence: CSALTGFQNTQYF.

This clonotype was picked up many times. The rearrangement uses TRBV6-1 and TRBJ1-5, with D possibly matching TRBD1 (6 bases). The CDR3 runs to 15 residues. Trimming took off 7 bases at V and 0 bases at J, with 13 bases between the two ends. Per the germline V gene, CDR1 is MNHNS and CDR2 is SASEGT. The DNA of the CDR3 is TGTGCCAGCACTCTCGGGACAAATAGCAATCAGCCCCAGCATTTT. Amino acid sequence: CASTLGTNSNQPQHF.

This clonotype was seen repeatedly, ten times or more. This chain links TRBV5-1 with TRBJ2-5; D possibly matches TRBD1 or TRBD2 (5 bases each). Trimming took 7 bases from V and 6 from J, leaving 16 bases between them. The CDR3 has 13 amino acids. Looked up from germline, CDR1 is SGHRS and CDR2 is YFSETQ. This chain's CDR3 is CASSRGPEKTQYF. CDR3 DNA: TGCGCCAGCTCTCGGGGACCCGAGAAGACCCAGTACTTC.

In this sample, this clonotype turned up many times. V is TRBV10-3 and J is TRBJ2-7; 9 nucleotides match TRBD2. V lost 0 bases, J lost 1 base, and 1 base stayed unmatched. Germline CDR1 and CDR2: ENHRY and SYGVKD. CDR3 length: 15 amino acids. CDR3 residues: CAISESLAGSYEQYF. CDR3 sequence (DNA): TGTGCCATCAGTGAGTCGCTAGCGGGATCCTACGAGCAGTACTTC.

This clonotype was seen at least ten times. The rearrangement uses TRBV7-2 and TRBJ1-2, with no clear D. Trimming stripped 1 base from V and 1 base from J, with 4 bases between. The CDR3 covers 13 residues. Germline-derived CDR1 and CDR2 are SGHTA and FQGNSA. CDR3: CASSLVLNYGYTF. DNA for the CDR3: TGTGCCAGCAGCTTAGTCCTTAACTATGGCTACACCTTC.

At least ten counts were recorded for this clonotype. This chain connects TRBV7-3 to TRBJ2-1, with TRBD2 matching 10 bases. V trimming: 5 bases; J trimming: 9 bases; junction bases outside the gene matches: 4. This CDR3 is 13 amino acids long. Germline V lookup: CDR1 SGHTA, CDR2 FQGTGA. The CDR3 sequence is CASSPSGSGEQFF. Here the CDR3 DNA reads TGTGCCAGCAGCCCTAGCGGGAGTGGTGAGCAGTTCTTC.

This clonotype was found many times. The J gene is TRBJ2-1, the V gene TRBV6-5; D is undetermined. CDR1 and CDR2 from the germline V gene are MNHEY and SVGAGI. CDR3 length equals 13 residues. Trimming cost V 4 bases and J 8 bases, with 12 bases left between them. CDR3 in amino acids: CASSSPTRDEQFF. In DNA form, the CDR3 reads TGTGCCAGCAGTTCCCCCACCCGGGATGAGCAGTTCTTC.

This clonotype was observed many times. Written as DNA, the CDR3 is TGTGCCAGCAGCTTGGGGGGGGCGGTGACTGAAGCTTTCTTT. It encodes CASSLGGAVTEAFF. The chain joins TRBV5-4 to TRBJ1-1; a possible D gene is TRBD1 (6 bases). This CDR3 has 14 residues. Germline V CDR1 and CDR2: SGHNT, YYREEE (reference sequence). The V end lost 0 bases, the J end lost 5 bases, and 11 bases lay between the germline ends.

This clonotype turned up a few times. The chain couples TRBV7-9 to TRBJ1-1; 8 positions match TRBD1. The CDR3 has 14 amino acids. CDR1 is SEHNR and CDR2 is FQNEAQ in the germline V gene (reference sequence). Losses at the gene ends were 1 base for V and 6 bases for J; bases not matched to a gene: 4. This CDR3 is CASSLGTGKAEAFF. The DNA of the CDR3 is TGTGCCAGCAGCTTAGGGACAGGGAAGGCTGAAGCTTTCTTT.

Many counts were recorded for this clonotype. The chain uses TRBV20-1 and TRBJ2-1, with 9 bases identical to TRBD2. Germline loops: CDR1 DFQATT, CDR2 SNEGSKA (reference sequence). V was pared by 1 base and J by 3 bases, with 4 bases of the junction left unmatched. This CDR3 is built from 15 residues. The DNA for the CDR3 is TGCAGTGCTAGAGCCGTAGCGGGGGTCTACAATGAGCAGTTCTTC. Translating it yields CSARAVAGVYNEQFF.

The V call is TRBV25-1, the J call TRBJ2-3; D not resolved. The CDR3 is 14 residues long. Trimming took off 1 base at V and 1 base at J, with 6 bases between the two ends. Germline V gene lookup returns CDR1 MGHDK and CDR2 SYGVNS. CDR3 residues: CASSELQGTDTQYF. CDR3 coding DNA: TGTGCCAGCAGTGAATTGCAGGGCACAGATACGCAGTATTTT.

This clonotype was detected ten times or more. CDR3 sequence: CASSLEGTDTQYF. Written as DNA, the CDR3 is TGCGCCAGCAGCTTGGAGGGAACAGATACGCAGTATTTT. The chain carries TRBV5-1 and TRBJ2-3; unclear D gene. There are 13 residues in the CDR3. V lost 0 bases and J lost 3, with 5 bases in between. Germline V gene lookup returns CDR1 SGHRS and CDR2 YFSETQ.

This clonotype is medium-sized in the sample. This rearrangement joins TRBV7-9 to TRBJ1-1; D uncertain. V gave up 7 bases and J gave up 8 bases, with 20 bases separating them. The CDR3 length is 14 residues. Germline V CDR1 and CDR2: SEHNR, FQNEAQ (reference sequence). The chain's CDR3 is CASIPKGGRNEAFF. The CDR3 region has the DNA TGTGCCAGCATACCCAAGGGCGGCAGAAACGAAGCTTTCTTT.

This chain uses TRBV30 with TRBJ1-2; D is possibly TRBD1 (6 bases). This CDR3 is built from 12 residues. Trimming stripped 8 bases from V and 4 bases from J, with 14 bases between. Germline V gene sequence: CDR1 GTSNPN, CDR2 SVGIG (reference sequence). This CDR3 is CALQQGFYGYTF. The CDR3, as DNA: TGTGCCCTCCAACAGGGCTTCTATGGCTACACCTTC.